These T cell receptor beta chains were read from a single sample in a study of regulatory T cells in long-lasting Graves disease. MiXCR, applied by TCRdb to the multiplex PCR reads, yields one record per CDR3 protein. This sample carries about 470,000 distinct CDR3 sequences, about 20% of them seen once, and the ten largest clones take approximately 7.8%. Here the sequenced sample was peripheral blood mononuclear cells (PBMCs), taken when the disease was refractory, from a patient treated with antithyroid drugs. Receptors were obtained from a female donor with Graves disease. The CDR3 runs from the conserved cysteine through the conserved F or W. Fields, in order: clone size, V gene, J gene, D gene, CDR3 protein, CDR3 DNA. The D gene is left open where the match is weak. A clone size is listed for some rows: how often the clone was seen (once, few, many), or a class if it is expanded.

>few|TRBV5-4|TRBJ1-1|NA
CASSSDPVANTEAFF
TGTGCCAGCAGCTCAGATCCGGTCGCGAACACTGAAGCTTTCTTT
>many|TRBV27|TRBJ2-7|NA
CASSFSPLANEQYF
TGTGCCAGCAGTTTCAGTCCCCTAGCAAACGAGCAGTACTTC
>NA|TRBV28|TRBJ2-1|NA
CASSLVQGEQFF
TGTGCCAGCAGTTTGGTACAGGGAGAGCAGTTCTTC
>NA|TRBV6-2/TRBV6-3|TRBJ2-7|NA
CASSDPVYEQYF
TGTGCCAGCAGTGACCCCGTCTACGAGCAGTACTTC
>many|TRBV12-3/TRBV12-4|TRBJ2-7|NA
CASSFPGSEQYF
TGTGCCAGCAGTTTTCCAGGATCCGAGCAGTACTTC
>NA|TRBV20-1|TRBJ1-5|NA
CSASYDSNQPQHF
TGCAGTGCTAGCTATGATAGCAATCAGCCCCAGCATTTT
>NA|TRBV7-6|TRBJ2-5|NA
CASSLGSGEAETQYF
TGTGCCAGCAGCTTGGGCTCGGGGGAGGCAGAGACCCAGTACTTC
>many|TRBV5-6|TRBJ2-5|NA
CASRLIGQETQYF
TGTGCCAGCAGGTTAATTGGCCAAGAGACCCAGTACTTC
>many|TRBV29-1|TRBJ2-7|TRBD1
CSVAGGSYEQYF
TGCAGCGTTGCAGGGGGCTCCTACGAGCAGTACTTC
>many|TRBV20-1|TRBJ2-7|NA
CSAVGRIYEQYF
TGCAGTGCTGTGGGACGGATCTACGAGCAGTACTTC
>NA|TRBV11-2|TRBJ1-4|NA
CASSLDPSGKSEKLFF
TGTGCCAGCAGCTTAGATCCGTCAGGGAAGAGTGAAAAACTGTTTTTT
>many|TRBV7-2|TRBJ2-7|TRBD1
CASSLALWDRPLEQYF
TGTGCCAGCAGCTTAGCGCTCTGGGACAGACCCCTCGAGCAGTACTTC
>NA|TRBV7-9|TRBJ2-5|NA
CASSLLLWGPQETQYF
TGTGCCAGCAGCTTATTGTTATGGGGCCCCCAAGAGACCCAGTACTTC
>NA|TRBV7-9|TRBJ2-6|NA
CASSQPTVSGANVLTF
TGTGCCAGCAGCCAGCCGACAGTGTCTGGGGCCAACGTCCTGACTTTC
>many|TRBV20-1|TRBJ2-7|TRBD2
CSARDRAGVWHEQYF
TGCAGTGCTAGAGATCGAGCGGGAGTGTGGCACGAGCAGTACTTC
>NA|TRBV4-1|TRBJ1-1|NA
CASSPTAGLTEAFF
TGCGCCAGCAGCCCGACGGCAGGTCTGACTGAAGCTTTCTTT
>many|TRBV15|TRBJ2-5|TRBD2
CATSRDGTSGRAIEETQYF
TGTGCCACCAGCAGAGATGGGACTAGCGGGAGGGCCATCGAAGAGACCCAGTACTTC
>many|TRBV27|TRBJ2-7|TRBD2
CASSKASGRAMYEQYF
TGTGCCAGCAGTAAGGCTAGCGGGAGGGCCATGTACGAGCAGTACTTC
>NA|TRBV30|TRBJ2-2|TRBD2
CAWSWDWEGTGELFF
TGTGCCTGGAGCTGGGACTGGGAGGGCACCGGGGAGCTGTTTTTT
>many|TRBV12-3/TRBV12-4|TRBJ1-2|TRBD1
CASSLQGRYGYTF
TGTGCCAGCAGCCTACAGGGGCGCTATGGCTACACCTTC
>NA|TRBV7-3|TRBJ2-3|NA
CASSLNGVTDTQYF
TGTGCCAGCAGCTTAAACGGGGTCACAGATACGCAGTATTTT
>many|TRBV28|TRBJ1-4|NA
CASSWGIGEKLFF
TGTGCCAGCAGTTGGGGGATCGGCGAAAAACTGTTTTTT
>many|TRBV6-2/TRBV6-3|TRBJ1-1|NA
CASSYQGANTEAFF
TGTGCCAGCAGTTATCAGGGTGCGAACACTGAAGCTTTCTTT
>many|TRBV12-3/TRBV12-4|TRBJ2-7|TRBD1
CASSLAGTGLYEQYF
TGTGCCAGCAGCTTAGCCGGGACAGGGTTATACGAGCAGTACTTC
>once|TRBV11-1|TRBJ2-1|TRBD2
CASSLVLAGQREQFF
TGTGCCAGCAGCTTAGTACTAGCGGGCCAAAGAGAGCAGTTCTTC
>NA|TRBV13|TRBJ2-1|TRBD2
CASNFGLAGDRNEQFF
TGTGCCAGCAACTTCGGACTAGCGGGAGACCGCAATGAGCAGTTCTTC
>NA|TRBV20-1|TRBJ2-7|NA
CGAVTLDKTYEQYF
TGCGGTGCTGTGACCCTGGACAAGACCTACGAGCAGTACTTC
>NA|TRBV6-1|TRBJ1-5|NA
CASSPTWVYSNQPQHF
TGTGCCAGCAGTCCCACGTGGGTCTATAGCAATCAGCCCCAGCATTTT
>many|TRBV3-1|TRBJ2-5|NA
CASSYRGTQTMETQYF
TGTGCCAGCAGCTATCGTGGGACGCAGACTATGGAGACCCAGTACTTC
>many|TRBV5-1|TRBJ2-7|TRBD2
CASSHPGLDDEQYF
TGCGCCAGCAGTCACCCGGGACTAGACGACGAGCAGTACTTC
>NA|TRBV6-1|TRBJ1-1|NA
CASRDAAEAFF
TGTGCCAGCAGGGACGCAGCAGAAGCTTTCTTT
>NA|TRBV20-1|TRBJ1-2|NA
CSARDPGSANYGYTF
TGCAGTGCTAGAGATCCCGGATCTGCTAACTATGGCTACACCTTC
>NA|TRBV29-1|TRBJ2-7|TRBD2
CSVEDSGKNYEQYF
TGCAGCGTTGAAGATAGCGGGAAAAACTACGAGCAGTACTTC